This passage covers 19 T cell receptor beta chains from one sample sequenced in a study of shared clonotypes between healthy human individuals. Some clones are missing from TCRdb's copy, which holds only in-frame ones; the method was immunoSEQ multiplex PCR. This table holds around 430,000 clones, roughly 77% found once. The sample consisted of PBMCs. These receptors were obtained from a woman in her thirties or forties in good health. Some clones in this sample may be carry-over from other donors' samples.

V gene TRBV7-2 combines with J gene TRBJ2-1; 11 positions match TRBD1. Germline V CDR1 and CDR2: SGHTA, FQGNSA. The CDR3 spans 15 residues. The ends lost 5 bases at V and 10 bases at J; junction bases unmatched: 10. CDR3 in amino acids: CASSPWDRGKGEQFF. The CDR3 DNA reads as TGTGCCAGCAGCCCTTGGGACAGGGGGAAGGGGGAGCAGTTCTTC.

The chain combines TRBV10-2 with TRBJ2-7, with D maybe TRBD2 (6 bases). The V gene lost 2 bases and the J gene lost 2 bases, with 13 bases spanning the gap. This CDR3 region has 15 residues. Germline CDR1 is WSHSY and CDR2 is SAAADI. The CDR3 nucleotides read TGCGCCAGCAGTGAGCTTCCTAGCGTAACCTACGAGCAGTACTTC. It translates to CASSELPSVTYEQYF.

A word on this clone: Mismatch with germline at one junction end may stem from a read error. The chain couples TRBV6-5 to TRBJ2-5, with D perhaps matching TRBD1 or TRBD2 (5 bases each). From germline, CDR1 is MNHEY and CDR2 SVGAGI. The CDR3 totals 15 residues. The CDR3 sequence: CASSKGDGTQEAQYF. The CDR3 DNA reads TGTGCCAGCAGTAAAGGGGACGGAACCCAAGAGGCCCAGTACTTC.

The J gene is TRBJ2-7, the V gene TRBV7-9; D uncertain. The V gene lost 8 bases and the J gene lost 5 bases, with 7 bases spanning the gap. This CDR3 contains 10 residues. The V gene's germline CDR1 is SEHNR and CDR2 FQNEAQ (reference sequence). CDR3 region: CASGTNEQYF. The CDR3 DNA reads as TGTGCCAGCGGTACGAACGAGCAGTACTTC. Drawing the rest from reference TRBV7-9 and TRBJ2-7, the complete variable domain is DTGVSQNPRHKITKRGQNVTFRCDPISEHNRLYWYRQTLGQGPEFLTYFQNEAQLEKSRLLSDRFSAERPKGSFSTLEIQRTEQGDSAMYLCASGTNEQYFGPGTRLTVT.

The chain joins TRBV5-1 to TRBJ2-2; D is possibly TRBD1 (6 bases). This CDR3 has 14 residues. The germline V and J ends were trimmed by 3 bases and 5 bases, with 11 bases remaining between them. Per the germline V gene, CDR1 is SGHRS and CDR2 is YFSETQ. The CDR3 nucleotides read TGCGCCAGCAGCTACACAGGGATGACCGGGGAGCTGTTTTTT. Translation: CASSYTGMTGELFF.

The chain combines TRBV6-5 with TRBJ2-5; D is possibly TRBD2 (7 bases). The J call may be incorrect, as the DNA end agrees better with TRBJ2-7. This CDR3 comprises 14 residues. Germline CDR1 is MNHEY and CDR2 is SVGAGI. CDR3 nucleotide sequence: TGTGCCAGCAGTATTCAGCGGGACAACCCCGAGCAGTACTTC. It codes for CASSIQRDNPEQYF.

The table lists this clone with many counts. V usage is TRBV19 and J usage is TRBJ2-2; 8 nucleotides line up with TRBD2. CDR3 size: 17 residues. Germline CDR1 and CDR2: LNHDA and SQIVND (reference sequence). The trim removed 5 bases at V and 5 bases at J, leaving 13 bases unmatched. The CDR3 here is CASSSAVAGRRTGELFF. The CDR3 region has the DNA TGTGCCAGTAGTTCAGCGGTAGCGGGAAGGAGGACCGGGGAGCTGTTTTTT.

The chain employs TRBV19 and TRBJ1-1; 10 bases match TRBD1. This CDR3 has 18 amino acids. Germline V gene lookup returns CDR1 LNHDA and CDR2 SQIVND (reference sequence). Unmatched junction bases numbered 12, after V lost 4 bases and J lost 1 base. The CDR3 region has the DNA TGTGCCAGTAGTAATGAGGTGACAGGGGGCAGAGGGAACACTGAAGCTTTCTTT. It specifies CASSNEVTGGRGNTEAFF.

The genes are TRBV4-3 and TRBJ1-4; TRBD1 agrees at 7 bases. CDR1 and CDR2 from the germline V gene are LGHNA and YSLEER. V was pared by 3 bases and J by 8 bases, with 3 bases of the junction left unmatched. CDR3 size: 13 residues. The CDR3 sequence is CASSHPGQEKLFF. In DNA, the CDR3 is TGCGCCAGCAGCCACCCGGGACAGGAAAAACTGTTTTTT.

The CDR3 reads CASSVGTSVSEQYF. As DNA, the CDR3 is TGTGCCAGCAGTGTTGGGACTAGCGTAAGCGAGCAGTACTTC. V and J are TRBV2 and TRBJ2-7; 10 nucleotides agree with TRBD2. The CDR3 length is 14 residues. V shed 4 bases and J 6 bases; nucleotides not matched to a gene: 6. Per the germline V gene, CDR1 is SNHLY and CDR2 is FYNNEI. The complete variable domain, with remaining parts taken from reference TRBV2 and TRBJ2-7, reads EPEVTQTPSHQVTQMGQEVILRCVPISNHLYFYWYRQILGQKVEFLVSFYNNEISEKSEIFDDQFSVERPDGSNFTLKIRSTKLEDSAMYFCASSVGTSVSEQYFGPGTRLTVT.

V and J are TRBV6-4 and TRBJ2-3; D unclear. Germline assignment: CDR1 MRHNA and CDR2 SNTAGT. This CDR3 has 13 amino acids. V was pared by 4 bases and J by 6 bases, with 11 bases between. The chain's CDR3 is CASSASTVDTQYF. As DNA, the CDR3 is TGTGCCAGCAGTGCCTCCACTGTGGATACGCAGTATTTT.

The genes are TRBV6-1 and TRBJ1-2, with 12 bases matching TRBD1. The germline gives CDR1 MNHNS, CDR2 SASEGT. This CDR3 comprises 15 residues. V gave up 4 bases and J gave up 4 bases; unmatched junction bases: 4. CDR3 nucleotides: TGTGCCAGCAGTGGGGGACAGGGGGCTCCCTATGGCTACACCTTC. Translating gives CASSGGQGAPYGYTF.

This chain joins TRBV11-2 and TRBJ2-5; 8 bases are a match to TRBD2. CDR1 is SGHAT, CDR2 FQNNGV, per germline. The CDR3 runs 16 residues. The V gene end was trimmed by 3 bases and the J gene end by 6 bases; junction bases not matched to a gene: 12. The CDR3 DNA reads TGTGCCAGCAGCTTTGGGGGTGGCGGGAGGAGGAAGACCCAGTACTTC. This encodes CASSFGGGGRRKTQYF.

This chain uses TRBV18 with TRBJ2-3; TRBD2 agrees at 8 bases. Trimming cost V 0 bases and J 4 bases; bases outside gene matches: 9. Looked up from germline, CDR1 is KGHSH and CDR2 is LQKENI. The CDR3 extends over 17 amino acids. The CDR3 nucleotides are TGTGCCAGCTCACCACCGAGGGGTAGCGGGATAGCAGATACGCAGTATTTT. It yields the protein CASSPPRGSGIADTQYF.

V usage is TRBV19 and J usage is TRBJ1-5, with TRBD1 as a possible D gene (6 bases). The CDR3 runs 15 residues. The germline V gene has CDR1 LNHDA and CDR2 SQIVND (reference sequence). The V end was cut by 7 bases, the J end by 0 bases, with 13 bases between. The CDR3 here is CASKGGSNSNQPQHF. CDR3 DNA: TGTGCCAGTAAAGGGGGGAGCAATAGCAATCAGCCCCAGCATTTT. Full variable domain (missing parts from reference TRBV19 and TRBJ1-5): DGGITQSPKYLFRKEGQNVTLSCEQNLNHDAMYWYRQDPGQGLRLIYYSQIVNDFQKGDIAEGYSVSREKKESFPLTVTSAQKNPTAFYLCASKGGSNSNQPQHFGDGTRLSIL.

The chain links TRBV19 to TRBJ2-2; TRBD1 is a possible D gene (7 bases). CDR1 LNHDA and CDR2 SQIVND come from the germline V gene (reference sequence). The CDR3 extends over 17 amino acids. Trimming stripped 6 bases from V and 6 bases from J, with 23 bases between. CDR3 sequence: CASSDGVWARGAGELFF. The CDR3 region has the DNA TGTGCCAGTAGCGATGGGGTCTGGGCCAGGGGGGCCGGGGAGCTGTTTTTT. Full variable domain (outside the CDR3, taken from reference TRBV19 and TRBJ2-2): DGGITQSPKYLFRKEGQNVTLSCEQNLNHDAMYWYRQDPGQGLRLIYYSQIVNDFQKGDIAEGYSVSREKKESFPLTVTSAQKNPTAFYLCASSDGVWARGAGELFFGEGSRLTVL.

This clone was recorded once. CDR3 sequence reads: CASSLVGTSGRMNEQFF. CDR3 nucleotide sequence: TGTGCCAGCAGCTTAGTGGGGACTAGCGGGAGGATGAATGAGCAGTTCTTC. This chain uses TRBV7-6 with TRBJ2-1; TRBD2 matches at 15 bases. Germline V gene lookup returns CDR1 SGHVS and CDR2 FNYEAQ. CDR3 length equals 17 residues. J was trimmed by 7 bases and V by 1 base; bases with no gene match: 5.

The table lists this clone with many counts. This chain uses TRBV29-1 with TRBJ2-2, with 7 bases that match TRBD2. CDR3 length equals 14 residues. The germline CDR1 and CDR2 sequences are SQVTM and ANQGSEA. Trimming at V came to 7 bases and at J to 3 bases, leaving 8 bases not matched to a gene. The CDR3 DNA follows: TGCAGCGCTGGGCGGGGAGGGGACACCGGGGAGCTGTTTTTT. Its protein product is CSAGRGGDTGELFF.

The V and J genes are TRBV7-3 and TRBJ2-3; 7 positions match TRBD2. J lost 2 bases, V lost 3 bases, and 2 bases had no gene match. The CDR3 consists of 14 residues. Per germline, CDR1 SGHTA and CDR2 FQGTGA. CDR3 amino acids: CASSLGLPTDTQYF. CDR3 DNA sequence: TGTGCCAGCAGCTTGGGACTACCCACAGATACGCAGTATTTT.